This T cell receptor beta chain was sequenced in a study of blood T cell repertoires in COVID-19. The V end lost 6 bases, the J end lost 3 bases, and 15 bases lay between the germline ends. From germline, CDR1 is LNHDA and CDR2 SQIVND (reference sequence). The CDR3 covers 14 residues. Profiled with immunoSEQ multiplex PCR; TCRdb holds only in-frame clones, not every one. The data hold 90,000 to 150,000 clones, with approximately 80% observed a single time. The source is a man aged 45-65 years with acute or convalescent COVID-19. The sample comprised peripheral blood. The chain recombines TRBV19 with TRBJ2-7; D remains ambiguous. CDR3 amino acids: CASRTTHTHYEQYF. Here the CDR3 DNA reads TGTGCCAGTAGGACGACACATACTCACTACGAGCAGTACTTC. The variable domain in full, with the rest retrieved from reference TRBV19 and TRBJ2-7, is DGGITQSPKYLFRKEGQNVTLSCEQNLNHDAMYWYRQDPGQGLRLIYYSQIVNDFQKGDIAEGYSVSREKKESFPLTVTSAQKNPTAFYLCASRTTHTHYEQYFGPGTRLTVT.